The TCR beta chain described here comes from a study of neoadjuvant anti-PD-1 for oral cavity cancer. Across the study: Nivolumab at 3 mg/kg was mostly given biweekly, three to four doses, pre-surgery. Study-level findings and limits: After neoadjuvant nivolumab, PBMC T cell clonality was significantly higher in non-responders than responders. Higher pretreatment blood Treg/Th17 ratios correlated with higher pretreatment blood and lower post-treatment tumor TCRbeta clonality.

A note on this clone: Its antigen remains unidentified.

The CDR3 loop spans 16 amino acids. Germline CDR1 SGHNT, CDR2 YYREEE (reference sequence). The V gene lost 0 bases and the J gene lost 3 bases, with 13 bases spanning the gap. The time point: after neoadjuvant nivolumab, at surgical resection. Blood cells were analyzed directly, without culture or expansion. The assay was immunoSEQ multiplex PCR, and TCRdb's table has in-frame clones only and misses some. The table has approximately 8,400 clones, 70% seen once. V gene TRBV5-4 combines with J gene TRBJ2-1; no reliable D call. This TCR came from a person aged 40 to 85 with oral cavity squamous cell carcinoma. Material: PBMCs, obtained after nivolumab (anti-PD-1) treatment. The CDR3 reads CASSLGSRIGYNEQFF. CDR3 coding DNA: TGTGCCAGCAGCTTGGGAAGTAGGATCGGCTACAATGAGCAGTTCTTC.